The 27 T cell receptor beta chains listed next were all sequenced from one sample in a study of sequential checkpoint blockade in melanoma. Profiling relied on immunoSEQ multiplex PCR, and the TCRdb table lists in-frame clones only, not all of them. The data contain 20,000 or so clones, more than 70% of them singletons. The treatment is: randomized to nivolumab then ipilimumab (arm A) or the reverse (arm B). The sample here was CD8+ T cells sorted from blood (inferred from file names), taken from a patient given nivolumab and ipilimumab in sequence. All receptors come from a human donor with melanoma.

This clone was seen only once. The rearrangement joins TRBV6-5 to TRBJ1-1; D remains ambiguous. Germline V gives CDR1 MNHEY, CDR2 SVGAGI. There are 15 residues in the CDR3. Between the trimmed V and J ends, which lost 6 bases and 1 base, there was a span of 15 bases. DNA for the CDR3: TGTGCCAGCAGCCTTTATAAAAATTGGAACACTGAAGCTTTCTTT. Protein product: CASSLYKNWNTEAFF.

CDR3 loop: CASSPSSRTGEAFF. In DNA form, the CDR3 reads TGTGCCAGTAGTCCCTCCTCCCGGACAGGTGAAGCTTTCTTT. The chain links TRBV19 to TRBJ1-1; TRBD1 agrees at 7 bases. V was clipped by 5 bases and J by 7 bases; unmatched bases: 10. Germline V gene lookup returns CDR1 LNHDA and CDR2 SQIVND (reference sequence). CDR3 size: 14 residues.

This sequence joins TRBV6-5 and TRBJ1-1; TRBD1 matches 7 bases. The CDR3 runs to 13 residues. Germline V gene sequence: CDR1 MNHEY, CDR2 SVGAGI. The V gene end was trimmed by 0 bases and the J gene end by 12 bases; junction bases not matched to a gene: 7. In DNA form, the CDR3 reads TGTGCCAGCAGTTACTCTACCCCAGGGGGAACTTTCTTT. Protein product: CASSYSTPGGTFF.

V and J are TRBV19 and TRBJ2-7; 10 nucleotides match TRBD2. V lost 5 bases to trimming and J lost 0 bases; unmatched junction nucleotides: 4. The CDR3 is 15 amino acids. Germline V gene sequence: CDR1 LNHDA, CDR2 SQIVND (reference sequence). The CDR3 region has the DNA TGTGCCAGTAGTCCCCTAGCGGGGGTCTCCTACGAGCAGTACTTC. Its translation is CASSPLAGVSYEQYF.

This clone has only a few counts. CDR3 sequence: CASSLAGPGAFF. Written as DNA, the CDR3 is TGTGCCAGCAGCTTAGCCGGTCCCGGAGCTTTCTTT. V gene TRBV7-9 combines with J gene TRBJ1-1; D gene uncertain. Trimming removed 0 bases at V and 10 bases at J, with 9 bases between. The CDR3 has 12 residues. Per germline, CDR1 SEHNR and CDR2 FQNEAQ (reference sequence).

This clone was seen a handful of times. The chain uses TRBV7-9 and TRBJ1-1; D possibly corresponds to TRBD1 (5 bases). V lost 5 bases and J lost 3, with 10 bases in between. Germline V lookup: CDR1 SEHNR, CDR2 FQNEAQ (reference sequence). This CDR3 region has 13 residues. The CDR3, as DNA: TGTGCCAGCAGCCCGGGGGGGGACACTGAAGCTTTCTTT. It codes for CASSPGGDTEAFF.

This clone was recorded a few times. The chain carries TRBV5-6 and TRBJ1-1, with D unclear. V lost 1 base to trimming and J lost 3 bases, with 7 bases between them. The CDR3 sequence is 13 residues long. In germline, CDR1 is SGHDT, CDR2 YYEEEE. This CDR3 is CASSLIPDTEAFF. The CDR3 DNA reads TGTGCCAGCAGCTTGATCCCAGACACTGAAGCTTTCTTT.

V is TRBV5-1 and J is TRBJ2-7, with 8 bases aligning to TRBD1. V was clipped by 3 bases and J by 4 bases; unmatched bases: 6. This CDR3 region has 14 residues. Germline V lookup: CDR1 SGHRS, CDR2 YFSETQ. The CDR3 here is CASSYGTGNYEQYF. CDR3 nucleotide sequence: TGCGCCAGCAGCTACGGGACAGGAAATTACGAGCAGTACTTC.

The V and J genes are TRBV9 and TRBJ2-1; 10 bases line up with TRBD2. This CDR3 contains 16 residues. V trimming: 4 bases; J trimming: 7 bases; junction bases outside the gene matches: 11. Germline-derived CDR1 and CDR2 are SGDLS and YYNGEE. The CDR3 loop is CASSPFLAGVMNEQFF. CDR3 DNA sequence: TGTGCCAGCAGCCCCTTTCTAGCGGGAGTCATGAATGAGCAGTTCTTC.

The table lists this clone with a count of one. This rearrangement joins TRBV5-1 to TRBJ1-2; D is possibly TRBD1 (6 bases). The CDR3 loop spans 15 amino acids. Germline V gene sequence: CDR1 SGHRS, CDR2 YFSETQ. V was shortened by 7 bases and J by 2 bases, with 18 bases between the two germline ends. CDR3 region: CASLTSPDSNYGYTF. The CDR3 DNA sequence: TGCGCCAGCTTAACCTCGCCGGACAGCAACTATGGCTACACCTTC.

The rearrangement joins TRBV19 to TRBJ2-7, with 8 bases aligning to TRBD2. CDR1 is LNHDA, CDR2 SQIVND, per germline (reference sequence). This CDR3 contains 14 residues. The J segment lost 3 bases and the V segment lost 6 bases, leaving 7 bases of the junction unmatched. The CDR3, as DNA: TGTGCCAGTAGCAACAAGCGGGAGAACTACGAGCAGTACTTC. Its translation: CASSNKRENYEQYF.

CDR3 coding DNA: TGTGCCAGTAGTAGAGCCGGGACAGGGTTAACTGAAGCTTTCTTT. Translated: CASSRAGTGLTEAFF. The chain employs TRBV19 and TRBJ1-1; TRBD1 agrees at 9 bases. This CDR3 contains 15 residues. Germline V gene data show CDR1 as LNHDA and CDR2 as SQIVND (reference sequence). After removal of 4 bases from V and 5 bases from J, the junction contained 8 bases not matched to a gene.

The chain employs TRBV5-1 and TRBJ1-1, with D hard to call. CDR1 SGHRS and CDR2 YFSETQ come from the germline V gene. The CDR3 has 13 residues. Trimming pared 0 bases from V and 2 bases from J, leaving 5 bases between. CDR3 amino acids: CASSLELNTEAFF. DNA for the CDR3: TGCGCCAGCAGCTTGGAATTAAACACTGAAGCTTTCTTT.

This chain links TRBV5-5 with TRBJ2-7; 9 nucleotides agree with TRBD1. CDR3 size: 14 residues. Trimming at V came to 4 bases and at J to 3 bases, leaving 5 bases not matched to a gene. Germline loops: CDR1 SGHKS, CDR2 YYEKEE (reference sequence). The CDR3 protein is CASSNGQGLYEQYF. For the CDR3, the DNA is TGTGCCAGCAGCAATGGACAGGGGCTCTACGAGCAGTACTTC.

The chain employs TRBV6-6 and TRBJ1-1; TRBD1 might be the D (6 bases). V was cut by 4 bases and J by 1 base, with 13 bases left in between. The CDR3 length is 15 residues. CDR1 is MNHNY and CDR2 is SVGAGI in the germline V gene (reference sequence). CDR3: CASSFPGTPNTEAFF. DNA for the CDR3: TGTGCCAGCAGTTTTCCCGGGACACCGAACACTGAAGCTTTCTTT.

In this sample, this clone turned up a few times. The chain has TRBV11-1 and TRBJ2-7, with TRBD1 identical over 7 bases. The CDR3 consists of 13 residues. CDR1 is SGHAT, CDR2 FQDESV, per germline (reference sequence). With 1 base clipped from V and 5 bases from J, the junction kept 2 bases outside the gene matches. CDR3 protein: CASSLVQGDEQYF. CDR3 sequence (DNA): TGTGCCAGCAGCTTAGTCCAGGGGGACGAGCAGTACTTC. Based on the CDR3 plus reference TRBV11-1 and TRBJ2-7, the full variable domain is EAEVAQSPRYKITEKSQAVAFWCDPISGHATLYWYRQILGQGPELLVQFQDESVVDDSQLPKDRFSAERLKGVDSTLKIQPAELGDSAMYLCASSLVQGDEQYFGPGTRLTVT.

This clone was detected only once. The V and J genes are TRBV6-5 and TRBJ1-5; D uncertain. Per germline, CDR1 MNHEY and CDR2 SVGAGI. Trimming took 5 bases from V and 2 from J, leaving 10 bases between them. There are 14 residues in the CDR3. In DNA, the CDR3 is TGTGCCAGCAGTCACCGGGGTGGCAATCAGCCCCAGCATTTT. Its translation is CASSHRGGNQPQHF.

This chain joins TRBV10-1 and TRBJ1-2; maybe TRBD1 (5 bases). V shed 3 bases and J shed 4 bases, with 15 bases lying between them. Germline values: CDR1 WNHNN, CDR2 SYGVQD (reference sequence). This CDR3 region has 15 residues. DNA of the CDR3: TGCGCCAGCAGTGATACCGTCAGGGAGGCCTATGGCTACACCTTC. Amino acids: CASSDTVREAYGYTF.

This chain uses TRBV7-8 with TRBJ2-7; the D is unclear. Germline V lookup: CDR1 SGHVS, CDR2 FQNEAQ. The V gene lost 1 base and the J gene lost 3 bases, with 16 bases spanning the gap. CDR3 size: 16 residues. The CDR3 DNA sequence: TGTGCCAGCAGCTTAGATCGTGGCGGATTCTACTACGAGCAGTACTTC. Translation gives CASSLDRGGFYYEQYF.

V gene TRBV4-2 combines with J gene TRBJ1-2; D gene unclear. Trimming cost V 1 base and J 8 bases, with 11 bases left between them. Looked up from germline, CDR1 is LGHNA and CDR2 is YNFKEQ. CDR3 length: 13 residues. The CDR3 nucleotides read TGTGCCAGCAGCCAAGCAAATTTTCGGGGCTACACCTTC. Translated, it gives CASSQANFRGYTF.

This clone appeared once. The chain uses TRBV6-5 and TRBJ1-1; weak D call: TRBD1 (5 bases). Trimming stripped 0 bases from V and 5 bases from J, with 13 bases between. The CDR3 loop spans 15 amino acids. Germline assignment: CDR1 MNHEY and CDR2 SVGAGI. Here the CDR3 DNA reads TGTGCCAGCAGTTACTCCCGGCAGGGCTGGACTGAAGCTTTCTTT. This encodes CASSYSRQGWTEAFF.

J is TRBJ1-1 and V is TRBV7-8, with TRBD1 as a possible D gene (5 bases). Germline CDR1 and CDR2: SGHVS and FQNEAQ. V shed 2 bases and J shed 4 bases, with 14 bases lying between them. This CDR3 has 15 amino acids. CDR3: CASSLIQGRSTEAFF. The CDR3 nucleotides read TGTGCCAGCAGCTTAATTCAGGGCAGGAGCACTGAAGCTTTCTTT. The entire variable domain, with the rest obtained from reference TRBV7-8 and TRBJ1-1, is as follows: GAGVSQSPRYKVAKRGQDVALRCDPISGHVSLFWYQQALGQGPEFLTYFQNEAQLDKSGLPSDRFFAERPEGSVSTLKIQRTQQEDSAVYLCASSLIQGRSTEAFFGQGTRLTVV.

V is TRBV7-9 and J is TRBJ2-1; 11 bases are shared with TRBD1. With 8 bases clipped from V and 8 bases from J, the junction kept 5 bases outside the gene matches. The CDR3 spans 13 residues. Germline loops: CDR1 SEHNR, CDR2 FQNEAQ (reference sequence). CDR3 bases: TGTGCCAGCGCCCGGACAGGGGGCGATGAGCAGTTCTTC. Its protein is CASARTGGDEQFF.

The chain employs TRBV5-1 and TRBJ2-7; 10 nucleotides agree with TRBD1. This CDR3 is 15 amino acids long. The V and J ends lost 0 bases and 1 base, in that order; junction bases with no gene match: 1. Looked up from germline, CDR1 is SGHRS and CDR2 is YFSETQ. The CDR3 region has the DNA TGCGCCAGCAGCTTGGGGACAGGGGGATCCTACGAGCAGTACTTC. It specifies CASSLGTGGSYEQYF.

This sequence joins TRBV21-1 and TRBJ1-1; the D call TRBD1 from the table was never checked on the DNA. TRBV21-1 corresponds to a pseudogene. The CDR3 is 14 residues long. CDR3 residues: CASGPGTGRLEAFF. CDR3 coding DNA: TGTGCCAGCGGACCCGGGACAGGCCGCCTTGAAGCTTTCTTT.

CDR3 residues: CASSESPGLWTEAFF. CDR3 sequence (DNA): TGTGCCAGCAGTGAAAGTCCAGGCCTGTGGACTGAAGCTTTCTTT. V and J are TRBV2 and TRBJ1-1; no clear D gene. This CDR3 comprises 15 residues. The germline V gene encodes CDR1 SNHLY and CDR2 FYNNEI. V lost 2 bases and J lost 5, with 15 bases in between.

J is TRBJ1-2 and V is TRBV7-8; 7 bases align to TRBD1. With 1 base clipped from V and 5 bases from J, the junction kept 7 bases outside the gene matches. Germline CDR1 and CDR2: SGHVS and FQNEAQ. The CDR3 loop spans 15 amino acids. CDR3 loop: CASSLDPDRTYGYTF. The CDR3 DNA follows: TGTGCCAGCAGCTTAGATCCGGACAGGACATATGGCTACACCTTC.